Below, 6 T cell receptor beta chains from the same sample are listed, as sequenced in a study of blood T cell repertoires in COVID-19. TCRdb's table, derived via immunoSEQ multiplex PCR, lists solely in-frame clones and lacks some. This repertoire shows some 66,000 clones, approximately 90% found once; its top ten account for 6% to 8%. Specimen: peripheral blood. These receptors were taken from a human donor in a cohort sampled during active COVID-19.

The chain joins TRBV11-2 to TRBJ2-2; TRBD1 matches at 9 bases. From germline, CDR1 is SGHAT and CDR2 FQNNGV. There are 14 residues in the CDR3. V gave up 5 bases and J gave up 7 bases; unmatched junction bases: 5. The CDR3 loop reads CASSRQGEFGELFF. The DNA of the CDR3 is TGTGCCAGCAGCAGACAGGGGGAATTCGGGGAGCTGTTTTTT.

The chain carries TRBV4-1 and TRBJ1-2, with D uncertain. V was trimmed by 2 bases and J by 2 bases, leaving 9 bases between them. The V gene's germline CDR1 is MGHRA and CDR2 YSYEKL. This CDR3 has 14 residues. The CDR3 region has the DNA TGCGCCAGCAGCCAATGGGAGAACAACTATGGCTACACCTTC. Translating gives CASSQWENNYGYTF.

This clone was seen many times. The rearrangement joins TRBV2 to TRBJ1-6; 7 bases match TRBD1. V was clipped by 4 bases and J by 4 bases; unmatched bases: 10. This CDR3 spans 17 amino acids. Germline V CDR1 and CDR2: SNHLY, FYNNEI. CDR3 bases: TGTGCCAGCAGTGCCTATCGACAGGGCGAATATAATTCACCCCTCCACTTT. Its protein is CASSAYRQGEYNSPLHF.

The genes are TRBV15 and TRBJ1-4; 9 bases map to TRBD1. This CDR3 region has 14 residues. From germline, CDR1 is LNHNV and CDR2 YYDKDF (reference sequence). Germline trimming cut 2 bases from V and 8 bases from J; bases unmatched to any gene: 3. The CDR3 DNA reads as TGTGCCACCAGCAGACGGACAGGGGTAGAAAAACTGTTTTTT. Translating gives CATSRRTGVEKLFF.

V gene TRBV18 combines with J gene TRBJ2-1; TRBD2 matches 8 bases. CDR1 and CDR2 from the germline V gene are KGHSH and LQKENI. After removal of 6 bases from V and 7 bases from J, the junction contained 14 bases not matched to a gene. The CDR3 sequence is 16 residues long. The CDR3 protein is CASSRTGTSIGNEQFF. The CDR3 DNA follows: TGTGCCAGCTCCCGCACCGGGACTAGTATTGGTAATGAGCAGTTCTTC.

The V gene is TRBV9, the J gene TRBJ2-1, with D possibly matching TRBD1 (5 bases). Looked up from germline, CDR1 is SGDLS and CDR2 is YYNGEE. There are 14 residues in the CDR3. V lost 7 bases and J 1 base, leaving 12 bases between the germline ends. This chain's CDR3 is CASGGSGSYNEQFF. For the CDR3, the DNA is TGTGCCAGCGGCGGATCAGGGTCCTACAATGAGCAGTTCTTC.